The T cell receptor (beta chain) described here comes from a study of blood T cells in healthy people across ages. Findings of the study overall: Naive T cell percentage and TCR beta diversity correlated strongly. Per million T cells, the diversity of TCR beta decreased roughly linearly as age advanced. A greater number of naive CD4+ cells and higher diversity distinguished long-lived donors from aged donors.

Total RNA extraction produced at least 5.5 micrograms (per sample) for the study. This clonotype was seen only once. The antigen is unknown. Germline V gives CDR1 SNHLY, CDR2 FYNNEI. This CDR3 has 14 residues. J lost 3 bases, V lost 2 bases, and 1 base had no gene match. Next came a second PCR, run for roughly 6 to 11 cycles, which used a sample-barcoded 5' primer along with a J-beta primer mix. TCRdb re-analysed the 5' RACE reads in MiXCR, keeping a single row per CDR3 protein. Here the sample spans approximately 1.5 million distinct CDR3 sequences, around 36% being singletons. The chain uses TRBV2 and TRBJ2-7; 10 bases are shared with TRBD2. This sequence originates from a woman between 25 and 40 years old in good health. The specimen was blood. CDR3 region: CASSELAGDYEQYF. The CDR3 DNA reads TGTGCCAGCAGTGAACTAGCGGGGGACTACGAGCAGTACTTC.